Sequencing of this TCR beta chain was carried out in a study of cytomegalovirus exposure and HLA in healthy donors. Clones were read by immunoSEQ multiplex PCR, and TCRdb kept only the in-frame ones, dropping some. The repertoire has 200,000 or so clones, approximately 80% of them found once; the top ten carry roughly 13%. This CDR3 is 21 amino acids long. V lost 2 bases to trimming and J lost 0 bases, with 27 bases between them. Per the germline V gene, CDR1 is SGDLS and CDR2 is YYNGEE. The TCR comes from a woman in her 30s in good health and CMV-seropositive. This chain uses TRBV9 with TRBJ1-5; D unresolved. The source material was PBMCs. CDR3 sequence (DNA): TGTGCCAGCAGCGTGGGGAGGACTGATCGAGAGCTTCGAAATAGCAATCAGCCCCAGCATTTT. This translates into CASSVGRTDRELRNSNQPQHF.